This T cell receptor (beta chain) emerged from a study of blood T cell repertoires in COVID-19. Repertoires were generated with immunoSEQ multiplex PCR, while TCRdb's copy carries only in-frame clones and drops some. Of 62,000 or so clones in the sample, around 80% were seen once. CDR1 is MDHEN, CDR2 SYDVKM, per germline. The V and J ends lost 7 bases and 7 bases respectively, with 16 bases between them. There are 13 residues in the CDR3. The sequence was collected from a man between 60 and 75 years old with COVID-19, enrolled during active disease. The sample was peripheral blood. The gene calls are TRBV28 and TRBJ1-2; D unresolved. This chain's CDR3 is CASKDGSKRGYTF. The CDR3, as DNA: TGTGCCAGCAAGGACGGGAGTAAGCGTGGCTACACCTTC.